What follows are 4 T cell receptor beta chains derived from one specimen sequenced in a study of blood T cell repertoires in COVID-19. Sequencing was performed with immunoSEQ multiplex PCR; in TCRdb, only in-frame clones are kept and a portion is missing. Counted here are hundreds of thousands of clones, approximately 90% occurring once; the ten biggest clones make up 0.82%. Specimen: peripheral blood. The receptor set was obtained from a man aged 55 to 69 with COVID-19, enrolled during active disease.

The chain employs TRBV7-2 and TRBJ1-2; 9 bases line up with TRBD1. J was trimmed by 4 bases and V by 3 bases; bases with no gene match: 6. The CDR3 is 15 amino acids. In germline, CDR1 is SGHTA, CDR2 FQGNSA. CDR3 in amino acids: CASSLTPGQGYGYTF. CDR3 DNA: TGTGCCAGCAGCTTGACTCCGGGACAGGGCTATGGCTACACCTTC.

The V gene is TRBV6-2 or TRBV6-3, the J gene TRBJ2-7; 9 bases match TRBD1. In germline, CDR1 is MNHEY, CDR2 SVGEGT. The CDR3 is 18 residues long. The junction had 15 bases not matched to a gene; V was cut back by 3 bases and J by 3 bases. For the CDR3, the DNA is TGTGCCAGCAGTTATGGGACAGGGACGGGGCGGAGGGGCTACGAGCAGTACTTC. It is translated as CASSYGTGTGRRGYEQYF.

The CDR3 protein is CASSYSPGENIQYF. DNA for the CDR3: TGTGCCAGCAGTTACTCGCCAGGGGAAAACATTCAGTACTTC. The chain uses TRBV6-5 and TRBJ2-4, with D perhaps matching TRBD1 (6 bases). The V gene lost 0 bases and the J gene lost 5 bases, with 8 bases spanning the gap. Germline values: CDR1 MNHEY, CDR2 SVGAGI. The CDR3 runs 14 residues.

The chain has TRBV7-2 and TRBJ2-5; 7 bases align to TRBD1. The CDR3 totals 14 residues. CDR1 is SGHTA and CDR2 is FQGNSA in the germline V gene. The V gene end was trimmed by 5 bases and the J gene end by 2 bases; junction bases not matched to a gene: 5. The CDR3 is CASSPGTEQETQYF. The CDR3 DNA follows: TGTGCCAGCAGCCCCGGGACAGAACAAGAGACCCAGTACTTC.